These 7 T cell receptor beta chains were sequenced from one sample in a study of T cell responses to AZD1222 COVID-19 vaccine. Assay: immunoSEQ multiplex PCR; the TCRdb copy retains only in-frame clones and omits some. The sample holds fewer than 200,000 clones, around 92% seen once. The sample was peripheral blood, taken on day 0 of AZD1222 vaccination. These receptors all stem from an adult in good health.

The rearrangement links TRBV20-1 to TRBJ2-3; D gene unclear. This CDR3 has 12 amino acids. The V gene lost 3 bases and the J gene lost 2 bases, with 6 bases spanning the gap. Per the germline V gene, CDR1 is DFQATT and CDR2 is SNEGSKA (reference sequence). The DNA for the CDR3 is TGCAGTGCTAGTGTTCTCACAGATACGCAGTATTTT. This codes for CSASVLTDTQYF.

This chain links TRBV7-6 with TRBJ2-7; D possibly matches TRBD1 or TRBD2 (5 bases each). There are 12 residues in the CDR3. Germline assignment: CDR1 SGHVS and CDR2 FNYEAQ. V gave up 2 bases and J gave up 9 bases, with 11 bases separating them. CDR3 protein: CASSLNTGLQYF. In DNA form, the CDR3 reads TGTGCCAGCAGCTTAAATACGGGGCTGCAGTACTTC.

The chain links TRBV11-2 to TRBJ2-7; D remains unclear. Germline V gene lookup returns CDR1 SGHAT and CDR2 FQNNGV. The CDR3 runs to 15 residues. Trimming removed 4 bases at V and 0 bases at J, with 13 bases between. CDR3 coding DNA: TGTGCCAGCAGCTCATACGGTGAAAGCTCCTACGAGCAGTACGTC. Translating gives CASSSYGESSYEQYV.

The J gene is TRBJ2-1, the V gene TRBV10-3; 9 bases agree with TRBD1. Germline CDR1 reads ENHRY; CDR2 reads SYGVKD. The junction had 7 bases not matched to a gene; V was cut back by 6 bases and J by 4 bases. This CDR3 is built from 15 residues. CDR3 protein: CAIRGGTGLYNEQFF. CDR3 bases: TGTGCCATCAGAGGAGGGACAGGGCTATACAATGAGCAGTTCTTC.

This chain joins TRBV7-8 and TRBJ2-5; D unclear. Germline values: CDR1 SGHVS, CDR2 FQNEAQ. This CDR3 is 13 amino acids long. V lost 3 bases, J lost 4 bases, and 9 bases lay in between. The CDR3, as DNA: TGTGCCAGCAGCTTCGGTGAGGCAGAGACCCAGTACTTC. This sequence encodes CASSFGEAETQYF.

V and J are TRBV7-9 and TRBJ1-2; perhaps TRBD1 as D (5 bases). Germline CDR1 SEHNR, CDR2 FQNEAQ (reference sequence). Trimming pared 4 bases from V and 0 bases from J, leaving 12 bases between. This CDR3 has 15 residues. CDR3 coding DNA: TGTGCCAGCAGCTCTTCCGGGACTCCTAACTATGGCTACACCTTC. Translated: CASSSSGTPNYGYTF.

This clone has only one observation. CDR3 bases: TGTGCCAGCAGCATTCCGGTGGGGGCGACTGGGGCCAACGTCCTGACTTTC. Translation: CASSIPVGATGANVLTF. The chain uses TRBV7-8 and TRBJ2-6; D may be TRBD1 (6 bases). The germline gives CDR1 SGHVS, CDR2 FQNEAQ. V dropped 5 bases and J dropped 2 bases, with 16 bases sitting between them. This CDR3 is built from 17 residues.